These 30 T cell receptor beta chains were all obtained from the same sample, sequenced in a study of persistence of HIV-infected CD4 T cells. Sequencing used immunoSEQ version 4 in survey mode. Clones were read by immunoSEQ multiplex PCR, and TCRdb kept only the in-frame ones, dropping some. This table has some 58,000 clones, just under 75% appearing once. Cells were stimulated with overlapping HIV-1 Gag 15-mer peptides. Sorted nonresponding memory CD4+ T cells were CD40L-negative, CD69-negative, CD45RO-high. Their recognized antigens are unknown. The source material was CD4+ T cells sorted from PBMCs after roughly 18-hour stimulation, sampled from a patient who received antiretroviral therapy. These receptors all come from an adult man with HIV who was CMV-seropositive.

This clone was detected a few times. J is TRBJ2-2 and V is TRBV7-9; tentative D call: TRBD1 (6 bases). Germline-derived CDR1 and CDR2 are SEHNR and FQNEAQ (reference sequence). CDR3 size: 15 residues. V was shortened by 7 bases and J by 1 base, with 13 bases between the two germline ends. DNA for the CDR3: TGTGCCAGCAACCCCGGGACAAAGAACACCGGGGAGCTGTTTTTT. Translating gives CASNPGTKNTGELFF.

The genes are TRBV28 and TRBJ1-6; weak D call: TRBD1 (5 bases). Germline CDR1 and CDR2: MDHEN and SYDVKM. V lost 6 bases, J lost 10 bases, and 13 bases lay in between. The CDR3 loop spans 13 amino acids. DNA for the CDR3: TGTGCCAGCAGGGGGCTGCCCGGGTCACCCCTCCACTTT. Translating gives CASRGLPGSPLHF.

The V and J genes are TRBV2 and TRBJ2-3; 7 bases are a match to TRBD1. The CDR3 loop spans 16 amino acids. Germline CDR1 reads SNHLY; CDR2 reads FYNNEI. Trimming took 6 bases from V and 4 from J; bases not matched to a gene: 13. CDR3 nucleotides: TGTGCCAGCAGGGGGGACAGATCCCAAGGCCCAGATACGCAGTATTTT. Its protein is CASRGDRSQGPDTQYF. Using reference TRBV2 and TRBJ2-3 for the parts outside the CDR3, the full variable domain is EPEVTQTPSHQVTQMGQEVILRCVPISNHLYFYWYRQILGQKVEFLVSFYNNEISEKSEIFDDQFSVERPDGSNFTLKIRSTKLEDSAMYFCASRGDRSQGPDTQYFGPGTRLTVL.

This sequence joins TRBV20-1 and TRBJ1-5; D call uncertain. Trimming shortened V by 3 bases and J by 4 bases, and 7 bases separated the two germline ends. The CDR3 has 12 amino acids. CDR1 DFQATT and CDR2 SNEGSKA come from the germline V gene (reference sequence). CDR3 DNA: TGCAGTGCTAGTGGGCGAAATCAGCCCCAGCATTTT. It encodes CSASGRNQPQHF.

This chain uses TRBV6-5 with TRBJ2-7; D is ambiguous. The germline gives CDR1 MNHEY, CDR2 SVGAGI. V shed 7 bases and J shed 6 bases, with 13 bases lying between them. CDR3 length: 12 amino acids. In nucleotides, the CDR3 is TGTGCCAGCACTACGGGCCAGCTCGAGCAGTACTTC. It is translated as CASTTGQLEQYF.

The rearrangement links TRBV10-1 to TRBJ1-6; D unclear. V gave up 6 bases and J gave up 12 bases, with 18 bases separating them. Germline lookup yields CDR1 WNHNN and CDR2 SYGVQD (reference sequence). The CDR3 has 14 residues. The CDR3 DNA is TGCGCCAGCAGCCCGAGCGTCCCGAACGGACCCCTCCACTTT. Its protein is CASSPSVPNGPLHF.

This rearrangement joins TRBV3-1 (or the pseudogene TRBV3-2) to TRBJ2-3; D gene unclear. Looked up from germline, CDR1 is LGHDT and CDR2 is YNNKEL (reference sequence). The CDR3 is 16 residues long. V was pared by 0 bases and J by 2 bases, with 12 bases between. The CDR3 nucleotides read TGTGCCAGCAGCCAAGATAATCGGCGCTACACAGATACGCAGTATTTT. It codes for CASSQDNRRYTDTQYF.

This chain links TRBV6-5 with TRBJ2-2; 12 bases fit TRBD1. CDR3 length equals 15 residues. V gave up 6 bases and J gave up 6 bases; unmatched junction bases: 5. The germline CDR1 and CDR2 sequences are MNHEY and SVGAGI. CDR3 in amino acids: CASSPGQGAPGELFF. The DNA for the CDR3 is TGTGCCAGCAGCCCGGGACAGGGGGCACCCGGGGAGCTGTTTTTT.

The V call is TRBV5-1, the J call TRBJ1-6, with TRBD1 identical over 7 bases. Germline CDR1 SGHRS, CDR2 YFSETQ. The V and J ends lost 3 bases and 7 bases, in that order; junction bases with no gene match: 10. The CDR3 loop spans 16 amino acids. The CDR3 DNA is TGCGCCAGCAGCTCCCAAGAGGGGACAGAGAATTCACCCCTCCACTTT. This gives the protein CASSSQEGTENSPLHF.

This clone was counted between two and nine times. The V gene is TRBV7-2, the J gene TRBJ1-1; no clear D gene. This CDR3 is built from 13 residues. Germline V gene data show CDR1 as SGHTA and CDR2 as FQGNSA. With 1 base removed from V and 1 base from J, the gap between germline ends came to 4 bases. The CDR3 DNA sequence: TGTGCCAGCAGCTTAGGGAAGAACACTGAAGCTTTCTTT. As protein: CASSLGKNTEAFF.

J is TRBJ1-4 and V is TRBV3-1 (or the pseudogene TRBV3-2), with D uncertain. This CDR3 region has 14 residues. V was clipped by 5 bases and J by 7 bases, with 14 bases between them. Germline CDR1 LGHDT, CDR2 YNNKEL (reference sequence). For the CDR3, the DNA is TGTGCCAGCAGCGCTAACAACGCGGGTGAAAAACTGTTTTTT. Translated, it gives CASSANNAGEKLFF.

The gene calls are TRBV28 and TRBJ1-5; D is unclear. Between the trimmed V and J ends, which lost 4 bases and 0 bases, there was a span of 16 bases. CDR3 length: 17 amino acids. CDR1 and CDR2 from the germline V gene are MDHEN and SYDVKM. CDR3 bases: TGTGCCAGCAGTTCTCTGGACGGTTTTTATAGCAATCAGCCCCAGCATTTT. This encodes CASSSLDGFYSNQPQHF.

J is TRBJ1-2 and V is TRBV27; D gene ambiguous. Trimming shortened V by 3 bases and J by 5 bases, and 10 bases separated the two germline ends. This CDR3 is 13 amino acids long. Germline V gene lookup returns CDR1 MNHEY and CDR2 SMNVEV (reference sequence). The CDR3 loop reads CASSFQSDYGYTF. CDR3 sequence (DNA): TGTGCCAGCAGTTTCCAGTCTGATTATGGCTACACCTTC.

The chain carries TRBV2 and TRBJ2-5; D possibly corresponds to TRBD2 (5 bases). Trimming took 4 bases from V and 1 from J, leaving 10 bases between them. From germline, CDR1 is SNHLY and CDR2 FYNNEI. CDR3 size: 14 residues. The CDR3: CASSVRRVQETQYF. In nucleotides, the CDR3 is TGTGCCAGCAGTGTAAGGCGGGTCCAAGAGACCCAGTACTTC. The variable domain in full, with the rest retrieved from reference TRBV2 and TRBJ2-5, is EPEVTQTPSHQVTQMGQEVILRCVPISNHLYFYWYRQILGQKVEFLVSFYNNEISEKSEIFDDQFSVERPDGSNFTLKIRSTKLEDSAMYFCASSVRRVQETQYFGPGTRLLVL.

The chain has TRBV9 and TRBJ1-3; D unresolved. The germline CDR1 and CDR2 sequences are SGDLS and YYNGEE. V was cut by 0 bases and J by 0 bases, with 10 bases left in between. The CDR3 contains 16 residues. Here the CDR3 reads CASSVGGRYSGNTIYF. As DNA, the CDR3 is TGTGCCAGCAGCGTAGGAGGCAGGTACTCTGGAAACACCATATATTTT.

The genes are TRBV19 and TRBJ2-7, with TRBD2 matching 13 bases. Germline V gives CDR1 LNHDA, CDR2 SQIVND (reference sequence). The CDR3 loop spans 17 amino acids. Trimming at V came to 5 bases and at J to 7 bases, leaving 14 bases not matched to a gene. In nucleotides, the CDR3 is TGTGCCAGTAGTTCTTCTCGGGGACTAGCGGGGCAGGATGAGCAGTACTTC. Its translation is CASSSSRGLAGQDEQYF.

The V gene is TRBV6-5, the J gene TRBJ2-3, with D possibly called TRBD1 or TRBD2 (5 bases each). V dropped 2 bases and J dropped 0 bases, with 9 bases sitting between them. This CDR3 comprises 15 residues. The germline V gene encodes CDR1 MNHEY and CDR2 SVGAGI. The CDR3 loop reads CASSYAGDSTDTQYF. The CDR3 nucleotides read TGTGCCAGCAGTTACGCCGGGGACAGCACAGATACGCAGTATTTT.

Remarks on this clone: Other nucleotide sequences in the sample specify the same CDR3. The chain has TRBV6-1 and TRBJ1-5, with a possible D match to TRBD1 (5 bases). V lost 3 bases and J 7 bases, leaving 13 bases between the germline ends. CDR3 size: 14 residues. Germline lookup yields CDR1 MNHNS and CDR2 SASEGT. Here the CDR3 DNA reads TGTGCCAGCAGTGATACAGGAAAGGGGCAGCCCCAGCATTTT. This translates into CASSDTGKGQPQHF.

The genes are TRBV27 and TRBJ1-5, with TRBD1 as a possible D gene (5 bases). Germline V gene data show CDR1 as MNHEY and CDR2 as SMNVEV (reference sequence). Trimming shortened V by 3 bases and J by 5 bases, and 11 bases separated the two germline ends. This CDR3 comprises 14 residues. The CDR3 sequence: CASSFGGADQPQHF. The DNA of the CDR3 is TGTGCCAGCAGTTTCGGAGGGGCTGATCAGCCCCAGCATTTT.

V and J are TRBV5-5 and TRBJ2-1, with TRBD1 as a possible D gene (6 bases). Per germline, CDR1 SGHKS and CDR2 YYEKEE (reference sequence). This CDR3 comprises 14 residues. The ends were cut back, 4 bases at V and 8 bases at J, with 16 bases in the middle. The CDR3, as DNA: TGTGCCAGCAGCCTGGCTATTGGGGGCCATGAGCAGTTCTTC. Translating it yields CASSLAIGGHEQFF.

The chain uses TRBV7-3 and TRBJ2-6, with D unclear. V lost 3 bases and J 3 bases, leaving 9 bases between the germline ends. Germline CDR1 SGHTA, CDR2 FQGTGA. There are 15 residues in the CDR3. CDR3 DNA: TGTGCCAGCAGCTTCAACCCCATTGGGGCCAACGTCCTGACTTTC. It yields the protein CASSFNPIGANVLTF.

This chain connects TRBV5-1 to TRBJ2-5; 15 bases are a match to TRBD2. CDR1 is SGHRS, CDR2 YFSETQ, per germline. This CDR3 contains 18 residues. Unmatched junction bases numbered 10, after V lost 4 bases and J lost 3 bases. The CDR3: CASSPGLAGGIYKETQYF. The CDR3 DNA reads TGCGCCAGCAGCCCGGGACTAGCGGGGGGCATATACAAAGAGACCCAGTACTTC.

The chain has TRBV7-9 and TRBJ1-5; D is perhaps TRBD1 (5 bases). The CDR3 extends over 15 amino acids. Trimming shortened V by 2 bases and J by 0 bases, and 8 bases separated the two germline ends. Germline values: CDR1 SEHNR, CDR2 FQNEAQ (reference sequence). CDR3 DNA sequence: TGTGCCAGCAGCTTAACAGGATCTAGCAATCAGCCCCAGCATTTT. Translation: CASSLTGSSNQPQHF.

This clone is a singleton in its sample. The rearrangement links TRBV24-1 to TRBJ2-1; 8 bases map to TRBD1. V lost 3 bases, J lost 5 bases, and 8 bases stayed unmatched. This CDR3 has 16 amino acids. In germline, CDR1 is KGHDR, CDR2 SFDVKD. CDR3 sequence: CATSDPPGTGHNEQFF. The DNA for the CDR3 is TGTGCCACCAGTGATCCACCCGGGACAGGTCACAATGAGCAGTTCTTC.

In this sample, this clone turned up a few times. The chain is built from TRBV9 and TRBJ2-3; TRBD2 agrees at 7 bases. J was trimmed by 3 bases and V by 2 bases; bases with no gene match: 3. This CDR3 region has 14 residues. Germline lookup yields CDR1 SGDLS and CDR2 YYNGEE. CDR3 region: CASSVGGETDTQYF. CDR3 DNA: TGTGCCAGCAGCGTTGGGGGGGAAACAGATACGCAGTATTTT. Combining the CDR3 with reference TRBV9 and TRBJ2-3 gives the whole variable domain DSGVTQTPKHLITATGQRVTLRCSPRSGDLSVYWYQQSLDQGLQFLIQYYNGEERAKGNILERFSAQQFPDLHSELNLSSLELGDSALYFCASSVGGETDTQYFGPGTRLTVL.

The chain uses TRBV28 and TRBJ1-2, with 7 positions matching TRBD1. V lost 7 bases, J lost 4 bases, and 9 bases stayed unmatched. The CDR3 contains 14 residues. Germline CDR1 MDHEN, CDR2 SYDVKM. CDR3 region: CASTIPGQIYGYTF. CDR3 DNA sequence: TGTGCCAGCACCATCCCGGGACAGATCTATGGCTACACCTTC.

V and J are TRBV7-6 and TRBJ2-1; TRBD1 matches at 11 bases. The trim removed 4 bases at V and 5 bases at J, leaving 7 bases unmatched. From germline, CDR1 is SGHVS and CDR2 FNYEAQ. CDR3 size: 16 residues. As DNA, the CDR3 is TGTGCCAGCAGCTCCCTCCCGGGACAGGGGGACAATGAGCAGTTCTTC. Amino acids: CASSSLPGQGDNEQFF.

The chain has TRBV6-1 and TRBJ1-5; D may be TRBD1 (5 bases). Germline V CDR1 and CDR2: MNHNS, SASEGT. The length of the CDR3 is 14 residues. Trimming left V 2 bases short and J 5 bases short, with 10 bases between. CDR3 loop: CASSEWRGDQPQHF. The DNA of the CDR3 is TGTGCCAGCAGTGAATGGAGGGGAGATCAGCCCCAGCATTTT.

This chain connects TRBV19 to TRBJ1-1, with 7 bases lining up with TRBD1. The CDR3 runs to 16 residues. Germline V lookup: CDR1 LNHDA, CDR2 SQIVND (reference sequence). V gave up 0 bases and J gave up 1 base; unmatched junction bases: 5. As DNA, the CDR3 is TGTGCCAGTAGTATAGATCTCGGGACAGCGAACACTGAAGCTTTCTTT. Its translation: CASSIDLGTANTEAFF.

This clone has only a few counts. The chain uses TRBV7-9 and TRBJ1-2; tentative D call: TRBD1 (6 bases). The CDR3 has 17 residues. Per the germline V gene, CDR1 is SEHNR and CDR2 is FQNEAQ (reference sequence). With 3 bases removed from V and 5 bases from J, the gap between germline ends came to 22 bases. Written as DNA, the CDR3 is TGTGCCAGCAGCTTCCGCGATCCGAGACAGGCCCCTTATGGCTACACCTTC. This gives the protein CASSFRDPRQAPYGYTF.